This is a list of T cell receptor beta chains from one sample in a study of read filtering for tumor transcriptome and immune sequencing. TCRdb analysed the reads with MiXCR anew, one entry per CDR3 protein. The sample includes some 140,000 distinct CDR3 sequences, over 10% of them seen just once. Input material: a population of CD138-negative cells sorted from bone marrow. The receptor set was obtained from a donor aged 40 or over with multiple myeloma. CDR3s include the opening cysteine and the closing phenylalanine or tryptophan. D genes are given only for firm matches. Expanded clones get a size class; other rows say once, few or many, or leave the size out.

size,V,J,D,DNA,CDR3
many,TRBV10-3,TRBJ2-1,-,TGTGCCATCAGTGAGTCCAGGGGGAGCGGGGTATCCTACAATGAGCAGTTCTTC,CAISESRGSGVSYNEQFF
-,TRBV7-9,TRBJ1-3,-,TGTGCCAGCAGCTCCACCCGTTTCGAGTACTCTGGAAACACCATATATTTT,CASSSTRFEYSGNTIYF
few,TRBV7-8,TRBJ1-1,-,TGTGCCAGCAGCTTAGTTGACCGAATGGGTACTGAAGCTTTCTTT,CASSLVDRMGTEAFF
many,TRBV5-4,TRBJ2-1,TRBD1,TGTGCCAGCAGCTTTCCGACAGGGATGAATGAGCAGTTCTTC,CASSFPTGMNEQFF
few,TRBV10-3,TRBJ2-7,-,TGTGCCATCAGTGAGGACCCAGGATCCGTCTACGAGCAGTACTTC,CAISEDPGSVYEQYF
many,TRBV29-1,TRBJ2-1,TRBD2,TGCAGCTCATCGAGACTAGCGAATAATGAGCAGTTCTTC,CSSSRLANNEQFF
many,TRBV7-9,TRBJ1-1,-,TGTGCCAGCAGCTCGACACTGTTCGGCACTGAAGCTTTCTTT,CASSSTLFGTEAFF
many,TRBV29-1,TRBJ1-1,-,TGCAGCGGGGGTAATGGGAACACTGAAGCTTTCTTT,CSGGNGNTEAFF
many,TRBV27,TRBJ2-7,-,TGTGCCAGCAGTTTATTGGGGGGCTACCGCTACGAGCAGTACTTC,CASSLLGGYRYEQYF
many,TRBV12-3/TRBV12-4,TRBJ2-1,TRBD2,TGTGCCAGCAGCCCCGCTAGCGGGAGTTCCGGGGAGCAGTTCTTC,CASSPASGSSGEQFF
many,TRBV2,TRBJ2-1,TRBD1,TGTGCCAGCAGCACACTCCGGGACAGGGAAGGGAATGAGCAGTTCTTC,CASSTLRDREGNEQFF
many,TRBV30,TRBJ1-1,-,TGTGCCTGGAGTGTAGAACAGCAAGCTTTCTTT,CAWSVEQQAFF
many,TRBV7-9,TRBJ2-5,-,TGTGCCAGCAGCTTCGGACAGCAAGAGACCCAGTACTTC,CASSFGQQETQYF
many,TRBV5-1,TRBJ2-2,-,TGCGCCAGCAGCTCCCCGACGGGTAGAGGGGAGCTGTTTTTT,CASSSPTGRGELFF
many,TRBV7-9,TRBJ2-3,TRBD2,TGTGCCAGCAGCTTACCGGCGAGCGGGAGATCTATAGATACGCAGTATTTT,CASSLPASGRSIDTQYF
many,TRBV11-1,TRBJ2-1,-,TGTGCCAGCAGCTATGGGACCCACAATGAGCAGTTCTTC,CASSYGTHNEQFF
many,TRBV7-2,TRBJ1-2,-,TGTGCCAGCAGCTCCGCGGACACAATCCGCGGCTACACCTTC,CASSSADTIRGYTF
many,TRBV21-1,TRBJ1-1,-,TGTGCCAGCAGCAAGAAGGGACAGACGCTCCGGATGAACACTGAAGCTTTCTTT,CASSKKGQTLRMNTEAFF
many,TRBV3-1,TRBJ1-2,-,TGTGCCAGCAGCCAATACAGGAAATTGGACTATGGCTACACCTTC,CASSQYRKLDYGYTF
many,TRBV14,TRBJ2-3,-,TGTGCCAGCAGCCATGGAGGGGGACGAGATACGCAGTATTTT,CASSHGGGRDTQYF
many,TRBV20-1,TRBJ1-5,-,TGCAGTGCTAGAGATTTCAGGAGCAATCAGCCCCAGCATTTT,CSARDFRSNQPQHF
many,TRBV20-1,TRBJ2-1,-,TGCAGTGCTAAAAGGAGCTCCTACAATGAGCAGTTCTTC,CSAKRSSYNEQFF
many,TRBV20-1,TRBJ2-7,TRBD2,TGCAGTGCTAGAGATAGGACTAGCGGCTCCTACGAGCAGTACTTC,CSARDRTSGSYEQYF
many,TRBV20-1,TRBJ2-7,TRBD2,TGCAGTGCTAACGGATGGCAGGGGGCCCTAGCGGGAGAGATGTACGAGCAGTACTTC,CSANGWQGALAGEMYEQYF
once,TRBV7-9,TRBJ2-1,-,TGTGCCAGCAGCCTTTACAATGAGCGGTTCTTC,CASSLYNERFF
many,TRBV7-9,TRBJ2-7,TRBD2,TGTGCCAGCAGCCCTCGACTAGCGGGTACCATCTACGAGCAGTACTTC,CASSPRLAGTIYEQYF
many,TRBV3-2,TRBJ2-7,-,TGTGCCAGCAGCCGCCGGGCATACACCTACGAGCAGTACTTC,CASSRRAYTYEQYF
many,TRBV12-3/TRBV12-4,TRBJ1-5,-,TGTGCCAGCAGTTTGAGAAGTACCCCCAATCAGCCCCAGCATTTT,CASSLRSTPNQPQHF
few,TRBV13,TRBJ2-1,-,TGTGCCAGCAGCCTAGCCGGCTACAGTGAGCAGTTCTTC,CASSLAGYSEQFF
many,TRBV2,TRBJ2-4,-,TGTGCCAGCAGTGAAGCTGGGGGAGAGGCCAAAAACATTCAGTACTTC,CASSEAGGEAKNIQYF
-,TRBV11-2,TRBJ2-1,-,TGTGCCAGCAGCTTGACCGGAAATGAGCGGTTCTTC,CASSLTGNERFF
many,TRBV3-1,TRBJ2-1,-,TGTGCCAGCAGCCAAGTTCGGGGGAGTGGCAATGAGCAGTTCTTC,CASSQVRGSGNEQFF
-,TRBV4-1,TRBJ2-1,TRBD1,TGCGCCAGCAGCCATCCCGGACAGGCTGAGGGAGTCAATGAGCAGTTCTTC,CASSHPGQAEGVNEQFF
many,TRBV29-1,TRBJ1-1,-,TGCAGCGTTGAACCACCGGACAGAGTAGCTTTCTTT,CSVEPPDRVAFF
many,TRBV30,TRBJ2-1,-,TGTGCCTGGAGTAAAAGCCTACATGAGCAGTTCTTC,CAWSKSLHEQFF
-,TRBV2,TRBJ1-2,-,TGTGCCAGAGAGCATACTAACTATGGCTACACCTTC,CAREHTNYGYTF
many,TRBV5-6,TRBJ1-2,TRBD1,TGTGCCAGCAGAATGATAGGGGGCGGCTATGGCTACACCTTC,CASRMIGGGYGYTF
few,TRBV3-1,TRBJ1-1,-,TGTGCCAGCAGCCAAGCCGGGACGGGATCTGAAGCTTTCTTT,CASSQAGTGSEAFF
-,TRBV5-4,TRBJ2-7,TRBD1,TGTGCCAGCAGCTCGGGACAGGAACACTACGAGCAGTACTTC,CASSSGQEHYEQYF
many,TRBV5-1,TRBJ2-3,TRBD2,TGCGCCAGCAGCTTGGACGGACTAGCGGACACAGATACGCAGTATTTT,CASSLDGLADTDTQYF
-,TRBV7-9,TRBJ2-7,TRBD2,TGTGCCAGCAGCTCCTTAGCGGGAGGATCCTACGAGCAGTACTTC,CASSSLAGGSYEQYF
-,TRBV15,TRBJ2-5,-,TGTGCCACCAGCAGAGGACACGGCCGCCAAGAGACCCAGTACTTC,CATSRGHGRQETQYF
few,TRBV7-2,TRBJ2-5,-,TGTGCCAGCAACGCGGGAAGGGGAAAAGAGACCCAGTACTTC,CASNAGRGKETQYF
-,TRBV12-3/TRBV12-4,TRBJ1-5,-,TGTGCCAGCAGTTTATTGGAGAATCAGCCCCAGCATTTT,CASSLLENQPQHF
many,TRBV5-5,TRBJ2-7,TRBD1,TGTGCCAGCAGCTTGGACGGGACAGGGGCATCCTACGAGCAGTACTTC,CASSLDGTGASYEQYF
many,TRBV10-3,TRBJ1-2,-,TGTGCCATCAGGTCCAGGGGAGTGGAAGACTATGGCTACACCTTC,CAIRSRGVEDYGYTF
few,TRBV20-1,TRBJ2-3,-,TGCAGTGCTGCCGCCGACAGGATAAGCACAGATACGCAGTATTTT,CSAAADRISTDTQYF
-,TRBV24-1,TRBJ2-2,-,TGTGCCGCCAGTGACCCAGGGTACACCGGGGAGCTGTTTTTT,CAASDPGYTGELFF
many,TRBV19,TRBJ2-7,-,TGTGCCAGTAGCCCCTTCGGCTACTCGGGTGAGCAGTACTTC,CASSPFGYSGEQYF
many,TRBV2,TRBJ2-2,-,TGTGCCAGCAGAGAAGTTAGCGGGAACACCGGGGAGCTGTTTTTT,CASREVSGNTGELFF
many,TRBV2,TRBJ2-7,TRBD2,TGTGCCAGTCAAATGGCGGGAGGGCCCAACTACGAGCAGTACTTC,CASQMAGGPNYEQYF
many,TRBV19,TRBJ2-1,-,TGTGCCAGTAGTATAGGTCAGGGGACTAACTCCTACAATGAGCAGTTCTTC,CASSIGQGTNSYNEQFF